Given below is one T cell receptor (beta chain) in context. No antigen is known for it. Per-base quality was not reported, and no clone a single base away is much larger than it. Each collaborating institution followed its own protocols to collect whole blood in K2EDTA tubes. Collaborator samples were shipped for TCRbeta analysis as frozen whole blood, isolated PBMCs, or DNA extracted from either sample type. These data are taken from a study of blood T cell repertoires in COVID-19 (dated by TCRdb to 2018 to 2020). Study-level background: The collaborator samples originated in the United States, Italy and Spain and spanned the acute and convalescent phases of COVID-19. The material from the prospective study consisted of cDNA or gDNA derived from T cells, B-cell-depleted T cells, or PBMCs. The dataset comprised deeply sampled blood TCRbeta repertoires from subjects exposed to, actively infected with, or recovered from COVID-19. The repertoires were released in a freely available public database meant as a resource for research on the immune response to SARS-CoV-2. The samples were drawn from the first 160 participants of the ongoing ImmuneRACE study and from 1,254 subjects provided by 6 global collaborators. Nearly every sample came with metadata listing a de-identified subject ID, COVID-19 status, age in years and sex. Where available, HLA class I and class II types were taken from metadata supplied by the sample provider and were not determined by assay-based typing.

From cysteine to phenylalanine, the CDR3 is 14 amino acids long. Just the 42-base CDR3 DNA is kept, in frame starting at base 1. The trim is 7 bases for V and 6 bases for J, with a gap of 16 bases between the germline ends. For CDR1 and CDR2, the germline V gene (reference sequence) lists LNHDA and SQIVND. General findings and caveats noted by the study authors: The quantity of clinical and demographic metadata differed by source and by participant and was supplied without curation.

TCRbeta CDR3 regions were amplified from genomic DNA using the immunoSEQ Assay, a bias-controlled multiplex PCR. The study's processing was this. Nucleated cell counts per sample were estimated from amplification of reference gene primers within the assay. Sequence reads were collapsed and filtered to measure the absolute abundance of every unique TCRbeta CDR3 rearrangement. For each sample, productive Simpson clonality was calculated as the square root of Simpson's diversity index across productive rearrangements. TCRdb provides this immuneACCESS table in a form limited to in-frame rearrangements. Some clones are lacking; in checked studies, under half of them reflect an unresolved V gene, and why the rest are absent is not known. The V and J calls and the clone size are those of that table, but D and trimming were determined from the DNA. A total of under 250,000 clones appear in this sample, 81% of them only once. Jointly, the top ten make up approximately 7.2% of the sample.

Specimen: peripheral blood. This receptor was obtained from a woman of 80 years or more with acute or convalescent COVID-19. The receptor chain draws on TRBV19 and TRBJ1-5; TRBD1 is perhaps the D gene, given 5 matching bases. The nucleotide sequence reads as follows: TGTGCCAGTACCCCCCAGGGCCTCCTTCAGCCCCAGCATTTT. Translated, this is CASTPQGLLQPQHF.